Shown below are 27 T cell receptor beta chains from a single sample sequenced in a study (dated by TCRdb to 2016 to 2018). The library came from RT-PCR. Sequencing instrument: Illumina MiSeq. The public reads were reanalyzed by TCRdb: fastp trimming at Q25, MiXCR alignment, in-frame beta chains only. Rows are combined by CDR3 protein, so each entry shows the most common genes and DNA. A total of about 680,000 distinct CDR3 sequences appear in this sample, over 12% of them only once. Together, the top ten hold roughly 3.9% of the sample. What was sequenced was memory CD4+ T cells from blood. The receptors stem from a female donor in good health, serving as a healthy control.

This clonotype was seen ten or more times. The J gene is TRBJ2-7, the V gene TRBV4-3; 8 nucleotides align to TRBD1. V lost 2 bases, J lost 6 bases, and 3 bases stayed unmatched. Per the germline V gene, CDR1 is LGHNA and CDR2 is YSLEER. The CDR3 runs to 13 residues. CDR3 nucleotides: TGCGCCAGCAGCCAACGGACAGGGTTCGAGCAGTACTTC. Its protein is CASSQRTGFEQYF.

The sample holds a few counts of this clonotype. The CDR3 DNA reads as TGTGCCAGCTCGCTTTACAGTGGGGGCCCGACGAACACCGGGGAGCTGTTTTTT. Encoded protein: CASSLYSGGPTNTGELFF. The rearrangement uses TRBV18 and TRBJ2-2, with D possibly being TRBD1 (6 bases). The CDR3 loop spans 18 amino acids. V gave up 6 bases and J gave up 0 bases, with 20 bases separating them. The germline V gene has CDR1 KGHSH and CDR2 LQKENI.

The chain carries TRBV5-5 and TRBJ1-1; 8 nucleotides line up with TRBD1. The V and J ends lost 4 bases and 1 base, in that order; junction bases with no gene match: 3. The CDR3 totals 14 residues. Germline-derived CDR1 and CDR2 are SGHKS and YYEKEE (reference sequence). The DNA for the CDR3 is TGTGCCAGCAGCGGGGACAGGTGGAACACTGAAGCTTTCTTT. It is translated as CASSGDRWNTEAFF.

In this sample, this clonotype turned up a few times. V gene TRBV3-1 combines with J gene TRBJ2-5, with D unresolved. Germline V gives CDR1 LGHDT, CDR2 YNNKEL (reference sequence). V was clipped by 4 bases and J by 3 bases, with 9 bases between them. The CDR3 is 13 amino acids. The CDR3 DNA sequence: TGTGCCAGCAGCCGACGACAAAAAGAGACCCAGTACTTC. It is translated as CASSRRQKETQYF.

This clonotype was seen a handful of times. CDR3: CASSQDTTAGLASEQYF. For the CDR3, the DNA is TGTGCCAGCAGCCAAGATACCACAGCGGGACTCGCCTCCGAGCAGTACTTC. The rearrangement uses TRBV4-2 and TRBJ2-7; 7 bases agree with TRBD2. The CDR3 totals 17 residues. V gave up 0 bases and J gave up 6 bases; unmatched junction bases: 14. CDR1 and CDR2 (germline): LGHNA, YNFKEQ.

This clonotype was detected ten times or more. J is TRBJ2-1 and V is TRBV12-3 or TRBV12-4; 10 nucleotides align to TRBD2. The V gene end was trimmed by 6 bases and the J gene end by 9 bases; junction bases not matched to a gene: 14. The CDR3 runs to 16 residues. CDR3 nucleotide sequence: TGTGCCAGCAGGCCCCTAGGAGCGGGGGGGTTCTCTGAGCAGTTCTTC. This gives the protein CASRPLGAGGFSEQFF.

There are many counts of this clonotype. This CDR3 reads CATGAPGLLRNEQFF. Here the CDR3 DNA reads TGTGCCACCGGAGCTCCGGGACTCCTACGCAATGAGCAGTTCTTC. J is TRBJ2-1 and V is TRBV24-1; possibly TRBD2 for D (6 bases). V lost 9 bases, J lost 6 bases, and 20 bases lay in between. The CDR3 is 15 amino acids. The germline V gene encodes CDR1 KGHDR and CDR2 SFDVKD.

The rearrangement uses TRBV12-3 or TRBV12-4 and TRBJ2-1; 8 bases map to TRBD2. The ends lost 10 bases at V and 9 bases at J; junction bases unmatched: 11. The CDR3 spans 13 residues. The CDR3: CATRPGGMGEQFF. The CDR3 DNA reads TGTGCCACCAGACCGGGGGGGATGGGTGAGCAGTTCTTC.

At least ten counts were recorded for this clonotype. The rearrangement joins TRBV7-2 to TRBJ2-5; a possible D gene is TRBD1 (5 bases). CDR3 length equals 15 residues. The germline V gene has CDR1 SGHTA and CDR2 FQGNSA. Trimming left V 2 bases short and J 2 bases short, with 12 bases between. The CDR3 is CASSLTAQGQETQYF. CDR3 DNA: TGTGCCAGCAGCTTAACAGCCCAGGGACAAGAGACCCAGTACTTC.

At least ten counts were recorded for this clonotype. The CDR3 coding sequence is TGTGCCAGCAGTTTAACCATCAACCCGGGACAGGGTGTATCAGATACGCAGTATTTT. This codes for CASSLTINPGQGVSDTQYF. This chain connects TRBV27 to TRBJ2-3, with TRBD1 matching over 9 bases. Germline CDR1 reads MNHEY; CDR2 reads SMNVEV (reference sequence). V dropped 2 bases and J dropped 4; count of bases not matched to a gene: 16. This CDR3 region has 19 residues.

This clonotype was recorded at least ten times. This rearrangement joins TRBV5-6 to TRBJ2-1; 12 bases agree with TRBD2. Germline values: CDR1 SGHDT, CDR2 YYEEEE. The CDR3 covers 15 residues. Trimming at V came to 2 bases and at J to 8 bases, leaving 5 bases not matched to a gene. As DNA, the CDR3 is TGTGCCAGCAGCTTCACTAGCGGGAGGTCGTATGAGCAGTTCTTC. This encodes CASSFTSGRSYEQFF.

The chain joins TRBV7-3 to TRBJ2-5, with 8 bases identical to TRBD1. The CDR3 is made up of 15 amino acids. CDR1 SGHTA and CDR2 FQGTGA come from the germline V gene. J was trimmed by 2 bases and V by 4 bases; bases with no gene match: 6. DNA of the CDR3: TGTGCCAGCAGCTCAGCCGGGACAGGTCAAGAGACCCAGTACTTC. It is translated as CASSSAGTGQETQYF.

This clonotype showed up many times. The V and J genes are TRBV29-1 and TRBJ2-1, with 11 nucleotides matching TRBD2. Germline V lookup: CDR1 SQVTM, CDR2 ANQGSEA. CDR3 size: 12 residues. The V segment lost 2 bases and the J segment 11 bases; nucleotides outside the gene matches: 2. CDR3 DNA: TGCAGCGTTGAACTAGCGGGAGGTAAGCAGTTCTTC. Translated, it gives CSVELAGGKQFF.

The rearrangement joins TRBV5-6 to TRBJ1-2; the D gene is possibly TRBD1 (5 bases). The CDR3 is made up of 15 amino acids. CDR1 SGHDT and CDR2 YYEEEE come from the germline V gene. Trimming stripped 0 bases from V and 3 bases from J, with 12 bases between. CDR3 nucleotides: TGTGCCAGCAGCTTGGAAGGGGTAGTGGACTATGGCTACACCTTC. Protein sequence: CASSLEGVVDYGYTF.

Only a few counts were recorded for this clonotype. V gene TRBV20-1 combines with J gene TRBJ2-7; no clear D. CDR3 length: 16 amino acids. The germline V gene has CDR1 DFQATT and CDR2 SNEGSKA (reference sequence). Trimming left V 0 bases short and J 3 bases short, with 18 bases between. The CDR3: CSAREIGSTVGYEQYF. The CDR3 bases are TGCAGTGCTAGAGAGATAGGGTCCACGGTCGGCTACGAGCAGTACTTC.

V gene TRBV20-1 combines with J gene TRBJ2-5; D may match TRBD1 or TRBD2 (6 bases each). Trimming shortened V by 6 bases and J by 2 bases, and 16 bases separated the two germline ends. The CDR3 covers 14 residues. Germline-derived CDR1 and CDR2 are DFQATT and SNEGSKA (reference sequence). CDR3 nucleotide sequence: TGCAGTGCCCAGATGGTAGGGGGGCAAGAGACCCAGTACTTC. Its translation is CSAQMVGGQETQYF.

This clonotype was seen ten or more times. The chain uses TRBV4-3 and TRBJ2-2; 11 nucleotides align to TRBD2. The CDR3 loop spans 19 amino acids. Germline CDR1 and CDR2: LGHNA and YSLEER. The V and J ends lost 0 bases and 6 bases, in that order; junction bases with no gene match: 12. The CDR3 DNA reads as TGCGCCAGCAGCCAAGATTTCCTAGCGGGAGGCCCAGCATCCGGGGAGCTGTTTTTT. This translates into CASSQDFLAGGPASGELFF.

In this sample, this clonotype turned up a few times. The chain employs TRBV5-5 and TRBJ2-3; D not certain. Germline V gene data show CDR1 as SGHKS and CDR2 as YYEKEE (reference sequence). The CDR3 has 15 residues. V was clipped by 0 bases and J by 2 bases, with 10 bases between them. In DNA, the CDR3 is TGTGCCAGCAGCTTGGATCAGGCATACACAGATACGCAGTATTTT. This sequence encodes CASSLDQAYTDTQYF.

The rearrangement joins TRBV12-5 to TRBJ2-7, with 11 bases identical to TRBD2. V lost 2 bases, J lost 1 base, and 4 bases stayed unmatched. The V gene's germline CDR1 is LGHNT and CDR2 FRNRAP. The CDR3 length is 16 residues. In DNA, the CDR3 is TGTGCTAGTGGTTTGCTTAGCGGGGGGGAATCCTACGAGCAGTACTTC. It specifies CASGLLSGGESYEQYF. Full variable domain (outside the CDR3, taken from reference TRBV12-5 and TRBJ2-7): DARVTQTPRHKVTEMGQEVTMRCQPILGHNTVFWYRQTMMQGLELLAYFRNRAPLDDSGMPKDRFSAEMPDATLATLKIQPSEPRDSAVYFCASGLLSGGESYEQYFGPGTRLTVT.

This clonotype occurred a few times. This chain links TRBV7-9 with TRBJ2-5; D possibly uses TRBD1 or TRBD2 (6 bases each). The germline CDR1 and CDR2 sequences are SEHNR and FQNEAQ (reference sequence). The CDR3 extends over 18 amino acids. Trimming removed 2 bases at V and 0 bases at J, with 19 bases between. The CDR3 DNA reads as TGTGCCAGCAGCTTAATCTCGGGGGCAACAAAGTACCAAGAGACCCAGTACTTC. Translating it yields CASSLISGATKYQETQYF.

This clonotype has a count of ten or more. The chain is built from TRBV4-3 and TRBJ2-1; D is ambiguous. Trimming left V 3 bases short and J 8 bases short, with 8 bases between. Germline V gene sequence: CDR1 LGHNA, CDR2 YSLEER. The CDR3 runs to 12 residues. The chain's CDR3 is CASSHLGHEQFF. In nucleotides, the CDR3 is TGCGCCAGCAGCCACCTAGGACATGAGCAGTTCTTC.

The chain carries TRBV12-3 or TRBV12-4 and TRBJ1-2, with 7 bases matching TRBD1. Germline trimming cut 6 bases from V and 1 base from J; bases unmatched to any gene: 8. This CDR3 comprises 15 residues. CDR3 protein: CASRSQGDFNYGYTF. The CDR3 bases are TGTGCCAGCAGGAGTCAGGGGGATTTTAACTATGGCTACACCTTC.

This chain joins TRBV19 and TRBJ2-3; the D is unclear. This CDR3 comprises 11 residues. Germline V gene data show CDR1 as LNHDA and CDR2 as SQIVND (reference sequence). V was clipped by 11 bases and J by 5 bases, with 11 bases between them. The CDR3 coding sequence is TGTGCCCTCCGCTGGGGAGATACGCAGTATTTT. This codes for CALRWGDTQYF. Full variable domain (rest looked up from reference TRBV19 and TRBJ2-3): DGGITQSPKYLFRKEGQNVTLSCEQNLNHDAMYWYRQDPGQGLRLIYYSQIVNDFQKGDIAEGYSVSREKKESFPLTVTSAQKNPTAFYLCALRWGDTQYFGPGTRLTVL.

J is TRBJ2-3 and V is TRBV6-2 or TRBV6-3; 9 bases agree with TRBD2. Unmatched junction bases numbered 12, after V lost 6 bases and J lost 5 bases. Germline V CDR1 and CDR2: MNHEY, SVGEGT. CDR3 length: 16 amino acids. Written as DNA, the CDR3 is TGTGCCAGCAGCTCCTCTTTAGCGGGAGTTGGAGATACGCAGTATTTT. Amino acid sequence: CASSSSLAGVGDTQYF.

V gene TRBV5-1 combines with J gene TRBJ2-3; 11 bases agree with TRBD2. Trimming took 4 bases from V and 4 from J; bases not matched to a gene: 8. Per germline, CDR1 SGHRS and CDR2 YFSETQ. The CDR3 has 16 residues. CDR3 nucleotide sequence: TGCGCCAGCAGCGATCTAGCGGGAGGAGGCGCAGATACGCAGTATTTT. Protein product: CASSDLAGGGADTQYF.

This clonotype has a count of ten or more. The chain uses TRBV20-1 and TRBJ2-3; 7 bases map to TRBD1. The CDR3 runs to 13 residues. CDR1 DFQATT and CDR2 SNEGSKA come from the germline V gene (reference sequence). V was pared by 7 bases and J by 4 bases, with 8 bases of the junction left unmatched. In DNA, the CDR3 is TGCAGTGAACGACAGGGTGAGGCAGATACGCAGTATTTT. This codes for CSERQGEADTQYF.

This clonotype turned up a few times. The J gene is TRBJ2-5, the V gene TRBV20-1; 9 bases map to TRBD2. This CDR3 is built from 16 residues. Germline V lookup: CDR1 DFQATT, CDR2 SNEGSKA (reference sequence). Losses at the gene ends were 3 bases for V and 4 bases for J; bases not matched to a gene: 12. CDR3 nucleotide sequence: TGCAGTGCTAGTTTAGTTGCGGGGGGGCGGAGAGAGACCCAGTACTTC. Its protein is CSASLVAGGRRETQYF.